This T cell receptor (beta chain) originates from a study of CD8+ T cells in alopecia areata. Study in general: The study gave tofacitinib for 6 to 18 months, then 6 months off drug. General study findings and limits: TCR sharing across patients was less clear than in mice, possibly HLA-related. Sequences from scalp samples also cover resident alphabeta T cells of normal skin. Higher clonality was seen in lesional scalp than in normal scalp, especially in alopecia totalis/universalis.

cDNA serving as the sequencing template came from extracted, reverse transcribed RNA. Data came from immunoSEQ multiplex PCR; TCRdb stores just in-frame clones and leaves some out. The profile shows approximately 180,000 clones, less than 75% of them singletons. Trimming stripped 2 bases from V and 0 bases from J, with 11 bases between. The length of the CDR3 is 15 residues. Germline CDR1 and CDR2: SGHTA and FQGTGA. Worth noting for this clone: Its antigen is still unknown.

The material was CD8+ T cells sorted from blood, obtained at week 0. The TCR sequence derives from a human donor with alopecia areata. This chain connects TRBV7-3 to TRBJ2-7, with D perhaps matching TRBD2 (5 bases). The CDR3 loop is CASSLARTGSYEQYF. The CDR3 DNA reads as TGTGCCAGCAGCTTAGCCAGGACTGGCTCCTACGAGCAGTACTTC.